What follows is one TCR beta chain and its context. This entry belongs to a study of blood T cell dynamics during melanoma immunotherapy. V gave up 6 bases and J gave up 2 bases; unmatched junction bases: 6. The germline V gene has CDR1 SGHNT and CDR2 YENEEA. The CDR3 is 15 residues long. As for time point: week 3, after first cycle of checkpoint inhibitor. Profiled with immunoSEQ multiplex PCR; TCRdb holds only in-frame clones, not every one. The table includes 6,000 or so clones, about 80% detected once. The TCR originated in a human donor with melanoma. Some clones in this sample may be carry-over from other donors' samples. The chain has TRBV11-3 and TRBJ2-2; 7 bases agree with TRBD2. The sequences come from blood, collected from a patient treated with checkpoint blockade. The CDR3 is CASSSSGLNTGELFF. CDR3 nucleotides: TGTGCCAGCAGTTCTAGCGGACTTAACACCGGGGAGCTGTTTTTT. The variable domain in full, completed from reference TRBV11-3 and TRBJ2-2, reads EAGVVQSPRYKIIEKKQPVAFWCNPISGHNTLYWYLQNLGQGPELLIRYENEEAVDDSQLPKDRFSAERLKGVDSTLKIQPAELGDSAVYLCASSSSGLNTGELFFGEGSRLTVL.